Listed here are 10 T cell receptor beta chains from one sample, sequenced in a study of blood T cell repertoires in COVID-19. The assay was immunoSEQ multiplex PCR, and TCRdb's table has in-frame clones only and misses some. The sample records almost 350,000 clones, almost 90% being singletons. Sequencing was performed on PBMCs or T cells enriched from blood (not recorded which). The source of these receptors is a woman between 25 and 40 years old who had been exposed to COVID-19.

This chain joins TRBV15 and TRBJ1-1; TRBD1 agrees at 10 bases. Germline CDR1 reads LNHNV; CDR2 reads YYDKDF (reference sequence). There are 15 residues in the CDR3. Trimming took 5 bases from V and 5 from J; bases not matched to a gene: 8. The CDR3 sequence is CATSPQDRGSTEAFF. Written as DNA, the CDR3 is TGTGCCACCAGCCCCCAGGACAGGGGGTCAACTGAAGCTTTCTTT.

The V gene is TRBV28, the J gene TRBJ1-5; D is ambiguous. With 3 bases removed from V and 11 bases from J, the gap between germline ends came to 11 bases. Germline CDR1 is MDHEN and CDR2 is SYDVKM. The CDR3 extends over 12 amino acids. CDR3 in amino acids: CASSLGRKSQHF. The CDR3 DNA reads as TGTGCCAGCAGTTTGGGCCGGAAGTCCCAGCATTTT.

This chain uses TRBV4-2 with TRBJ2-7; D might be TRBD1 (6 bases). V gave up 1 base and J gave up 6 bases, with 13 bases separating them. Germline assignment: CDR1 LGHNA and CDR2 YNFKEQ. The CDR3 covers 14 residues. CDR3 coding DNA: TGTGCCAGCAGCCAAGTGCTGGCAGGGGCCGAGCAGTACTTC. It is translated as CASSQVLAGAEQYF.

The gene calls are TRBV6-5 and TRBJ1-2; D gene ambiguous. CDR3 length equals 13 residues. The germline V and J ends were trimmed by 7 bases and 8 bases, with 17 bases remaining between them. Germline V gene data show CDR1 as MNHEY and CDR2 as SVGAGI. The CDR3 is CASTQAGRRGYTF. The CDR3 nucleotides read TGTGCCAGCACCCAGGCGGGTCGCCGAGGCTACACCTTC.

This sequence joins TRBV19 and TRBJ1-2, with D tentatively TRBD1 (6 bases). The CDR3 sequence is 14 residues long. CDR1 and CDR2 from the germline V gene are LNHDA and SQIVND (reference sequence). Deletions cut 3 bases from V and 3 bases from J, with 11 bases between. This chain's CDR3 is CASSITGFDYGYTF. CDR3 in DNA: TGTGCCAGTAGTATCACAGGGTTTGACTATGGCTACACCTTC.

The chain couples TRBV7-8 to TRBJ1-1, with D possibly matching TRBD1 (5 bases). The CDR3 contains 15 residues. Germline CDR1 reads SGHVS; CDR2 reads FQNEAQ. The V gene lost 7 bases and the J gene lost 1 base, with 16 bases spanning the gap. CDR3 sequence reads: CASTLHPGQNTEAFF. The CDR3 DNA sequence: TGTGCCAGCACCCTACACCCCGGACAGAACACTGAAGCTTTCTTT.

This sequence joins TRBV18 and TRBJ2-5; no firm D call. The germline V and J ends were trimmed by 2 bases and 5 bases, with 9 bases remaining between them. The CDR3 covers 13 residues. The V gene's germline CDR1 is KGHSH and CDR2 LQKENI. The CDR3 DNA reads as TGTGCCAGCTCACCATTGGGCGATGAGACCCAGTACTTC. Residues: CASSPLGDETQYF.

The rearrangement joins TRBV7-3 to TRBJ2-2, with 8 positions matching TRBD2. CDR1 SGHTA and CDR2 FQGTGA come from the germline V gene. The V gene end was trimmed by 4 bases and the J gene end by 6 bases; junction bases not matched to a gene: 13. The CDR3 runs to 17 residues. CDR3 region: CASSSRPGLVRPGELFF. For the CDR3, the DNA is TGTGCCAGCAGCTCCAGGCCGGGACTAGTCCGTCCCGGGGAGCTGTTTTTT.

This chain uses TRBV5-1 with TRBJ2-1; 7 nucleotides line up with TRBD2. The junction had 5 bases not matched to a gene; V was cut back by 0 bases and J by 2 bases. CDR1 and CDR2 from the germline V gene are SGHRS and YFSETQ. The CDR3 has 16 residues. CDR3 in amino acids: CASSLVAGEAYNEQFF. CDR3 DNA sequence: TGCGCCAGCAGCTTGGTTGCGGGAGAGGCCTACAATGAGCAGTTCTTC.

The V and J genes are TRBV4-1 and TRBJ2-7; 8 positions agree with TRBD1. CDR3 length equals 14 residues. Germline V gene lookup returns CDR1 MGHRA and CDR2 YSYEKL. The V segment lost 3 bases and the J segment 3 bases; nucleotides outside the gene matches: 4. The CDR3 spells CASSHDRGGYEQYF. CDR3 nucleotides: TGCGCCAGCAGCCACGACAGGGGAGGCTACGAGCAGTACTTC.